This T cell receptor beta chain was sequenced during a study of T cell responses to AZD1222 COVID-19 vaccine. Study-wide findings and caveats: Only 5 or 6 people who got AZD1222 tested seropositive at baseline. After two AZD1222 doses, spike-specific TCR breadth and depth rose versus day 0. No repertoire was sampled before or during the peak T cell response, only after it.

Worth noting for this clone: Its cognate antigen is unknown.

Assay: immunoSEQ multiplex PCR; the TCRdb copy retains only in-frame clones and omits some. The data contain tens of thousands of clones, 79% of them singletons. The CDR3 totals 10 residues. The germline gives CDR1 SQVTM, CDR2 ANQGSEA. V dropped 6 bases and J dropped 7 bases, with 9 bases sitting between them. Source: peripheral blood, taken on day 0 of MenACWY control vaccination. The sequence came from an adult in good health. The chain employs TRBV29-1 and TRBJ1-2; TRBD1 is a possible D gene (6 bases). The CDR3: CSVEGGGYTF. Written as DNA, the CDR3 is TGCAGCGTGGAGGGGGGTGGCTACACCTTC.